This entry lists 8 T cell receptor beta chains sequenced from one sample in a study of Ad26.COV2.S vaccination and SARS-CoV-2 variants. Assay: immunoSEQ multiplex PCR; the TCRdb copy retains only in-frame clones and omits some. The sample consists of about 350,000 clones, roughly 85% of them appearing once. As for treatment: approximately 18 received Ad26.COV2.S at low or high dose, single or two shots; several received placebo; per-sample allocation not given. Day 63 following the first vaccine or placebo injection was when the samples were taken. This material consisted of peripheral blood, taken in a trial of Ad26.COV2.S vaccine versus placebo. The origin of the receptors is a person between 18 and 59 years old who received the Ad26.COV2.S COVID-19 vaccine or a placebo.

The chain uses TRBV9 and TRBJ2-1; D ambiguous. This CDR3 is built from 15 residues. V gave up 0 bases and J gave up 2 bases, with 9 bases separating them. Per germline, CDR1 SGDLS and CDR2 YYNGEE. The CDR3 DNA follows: TGTGCCAGCAGCGTAGATGTAGGAACCTACAATGAGCAGTTCTTC. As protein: CASSVDVGTYNEQFF.

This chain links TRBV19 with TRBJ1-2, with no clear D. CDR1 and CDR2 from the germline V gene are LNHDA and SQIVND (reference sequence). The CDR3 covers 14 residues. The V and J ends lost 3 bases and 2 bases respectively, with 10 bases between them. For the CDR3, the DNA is TGTGCCAGTAGTATTTTGCGGGAAAACTATGGCTACACCTTC. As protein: CASSILRENYGYTF.

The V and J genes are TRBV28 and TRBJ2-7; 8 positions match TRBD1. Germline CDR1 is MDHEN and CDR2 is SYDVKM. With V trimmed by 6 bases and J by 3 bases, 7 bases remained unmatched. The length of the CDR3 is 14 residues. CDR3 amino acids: CASRSGQDFYEQYF. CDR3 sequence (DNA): TGTGCCAGCAGGTCGGGACAGGACTTCTACGAGCAGTACTTC.

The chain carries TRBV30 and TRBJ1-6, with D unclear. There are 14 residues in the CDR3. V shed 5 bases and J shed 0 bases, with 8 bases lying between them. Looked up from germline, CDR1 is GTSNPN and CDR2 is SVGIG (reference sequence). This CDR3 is CAWGESSYNSPLHF. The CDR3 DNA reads TGTGCCTGGGGAGAGAGCTCCTATAATTCACCCCTCCACTTT.

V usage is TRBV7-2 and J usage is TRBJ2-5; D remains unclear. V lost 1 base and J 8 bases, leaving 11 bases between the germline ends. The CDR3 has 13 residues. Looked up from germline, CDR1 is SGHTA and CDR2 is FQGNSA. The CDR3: CASSLDPSGTQYF. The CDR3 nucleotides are TGTGCCAGCAGCTTAGACCCGAGTGGTACCCAGTACTTC.

Here the CDR3 DNA reads TGTGCCAGTACCCCTTCAACGGGGCTAGCGGAAGAGACCCAGTACTTC. Protein product: CASTPSTGLAEETQYF. This rearrangement joins TRBV19 to TRBJ2-5, with 7 nucleotides matching TRBD2. V was pared by 7 bases and J by 3 bases, with 14 bases of the junction left unmatched. Germline assignment: CDR1 LNHDA and CDR2 SQIVND (reference sequence). The CDR3 has 16 amino acids.

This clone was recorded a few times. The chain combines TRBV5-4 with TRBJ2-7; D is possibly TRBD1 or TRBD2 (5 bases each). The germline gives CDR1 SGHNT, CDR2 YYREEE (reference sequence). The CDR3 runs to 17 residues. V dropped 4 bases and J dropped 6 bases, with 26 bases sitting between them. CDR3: CASSPGGFLASGTEQYF. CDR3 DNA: TGTGCCAGCAGCCCGGGCGGGTTTTTGGCGTCGGGGACCGAGCAGTACTTC.

The CDR3 DNA is TGTGCCAGTAGTCTACTACAGGGGGCGTCGGGTCAGCCCCAGCATTTT. As protein: CASSLLQGASGQPQHF. The chain couples TRBV19 to TRBJ1-5; 9 bases agree with TRBD1. The V gene's germline CDR1 is LNHDA and CDR2 SQIVND (reference sequence). Trimming removed 5 bases from V and 6 bases from J; junction bases left unmatched: 11. CDR3 length equals 16 residues.